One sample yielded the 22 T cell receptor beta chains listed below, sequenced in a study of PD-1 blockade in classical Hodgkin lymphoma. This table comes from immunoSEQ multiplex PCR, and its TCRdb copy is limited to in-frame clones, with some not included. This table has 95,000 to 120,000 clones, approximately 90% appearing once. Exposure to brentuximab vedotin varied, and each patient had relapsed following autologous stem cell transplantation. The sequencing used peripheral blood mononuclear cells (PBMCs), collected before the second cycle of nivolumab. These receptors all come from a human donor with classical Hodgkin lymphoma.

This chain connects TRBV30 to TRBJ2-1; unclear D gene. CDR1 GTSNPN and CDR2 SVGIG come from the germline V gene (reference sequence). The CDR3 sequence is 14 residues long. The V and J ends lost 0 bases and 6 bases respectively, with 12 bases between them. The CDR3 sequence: CAWSVLGVLNEQFF. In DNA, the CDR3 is TGTGCCTGGAGTGTACTGGGCGTCCTCAATGAGCAGTTCTTC. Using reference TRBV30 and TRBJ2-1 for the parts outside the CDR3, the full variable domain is SQTIHQWPATLVQPVGSPLSLECTVEGTSNPNLYWYRQAAGRGLQLLFYSVGIGQISSEVPQNLSASRPQDRQFILSSKKLLLSDSGFYLCAWSVLGVLNEQFFGPGTRLTVL.

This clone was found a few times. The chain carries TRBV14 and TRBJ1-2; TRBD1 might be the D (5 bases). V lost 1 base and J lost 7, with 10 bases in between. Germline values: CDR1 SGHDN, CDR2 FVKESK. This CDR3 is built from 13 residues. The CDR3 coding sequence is TGTGCCAGCAGCCAAGCATCAGGGCTTGGCTACACCTTC. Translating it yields CASSQASGLGYTF. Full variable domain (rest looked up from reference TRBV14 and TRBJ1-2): EAGVTQFPSHSVIEKGQTVTLRCDPISGHDNLYWYRRVMGKEIKFLLHFVKESKQDESGMPNNRFLAERTGGTYSTLKVQPAELEDSGVYFCASSQASGLGYTFGSGTRLTVV.

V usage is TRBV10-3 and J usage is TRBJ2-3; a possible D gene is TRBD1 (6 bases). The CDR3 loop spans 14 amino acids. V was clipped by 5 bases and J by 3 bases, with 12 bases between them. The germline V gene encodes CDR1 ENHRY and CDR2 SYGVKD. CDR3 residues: CAISLTGMTDTQYF. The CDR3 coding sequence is TGTGCCATCAGTCTTACAGGGATGACAGATACGCAGTATTTT.

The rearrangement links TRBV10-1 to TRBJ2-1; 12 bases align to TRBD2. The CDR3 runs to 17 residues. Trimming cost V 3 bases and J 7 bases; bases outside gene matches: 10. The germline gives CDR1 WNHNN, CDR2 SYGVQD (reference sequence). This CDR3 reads CASSDSGLAGYNNEQFF. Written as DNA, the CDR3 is TGCGCCAGCAGTGACTCCGGACTAGCGGGATACAATAATGAGCAGTTCTTC.

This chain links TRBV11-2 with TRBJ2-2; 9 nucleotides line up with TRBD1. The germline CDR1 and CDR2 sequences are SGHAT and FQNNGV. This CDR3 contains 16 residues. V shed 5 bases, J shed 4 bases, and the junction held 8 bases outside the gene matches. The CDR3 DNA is TGTGCCAGCAGCCATTACAGGGGGCTAGTCACCGGGGAGCTGTTTTTT. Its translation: CASSHYRGLVTGELFF.

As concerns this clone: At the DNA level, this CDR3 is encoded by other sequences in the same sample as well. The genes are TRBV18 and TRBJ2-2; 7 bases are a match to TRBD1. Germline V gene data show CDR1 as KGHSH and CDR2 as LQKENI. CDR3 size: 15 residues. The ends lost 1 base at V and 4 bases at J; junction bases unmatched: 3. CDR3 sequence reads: CASSPRTGGTGELFF. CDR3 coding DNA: TGTGCCAGCTCACCACGGACAGGAGGCACCGGGGAGCTGTTTTTT.

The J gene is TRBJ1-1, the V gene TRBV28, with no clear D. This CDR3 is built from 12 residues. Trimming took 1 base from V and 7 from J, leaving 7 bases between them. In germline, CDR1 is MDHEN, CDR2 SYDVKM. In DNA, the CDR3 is TGTGCCAGCAGTTTATCTGGGTTTGAAGCTTTCTTT. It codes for CASSLSGFEAFF.

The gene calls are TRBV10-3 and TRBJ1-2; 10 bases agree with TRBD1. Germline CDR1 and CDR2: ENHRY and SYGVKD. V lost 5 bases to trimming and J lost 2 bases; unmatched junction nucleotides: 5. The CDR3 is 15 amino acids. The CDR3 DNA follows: TGTGCCATCAGTCCGACAGGGGGCGCAAACTATGGCTACACCTTC. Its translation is CAISPTGGANYGYTF.

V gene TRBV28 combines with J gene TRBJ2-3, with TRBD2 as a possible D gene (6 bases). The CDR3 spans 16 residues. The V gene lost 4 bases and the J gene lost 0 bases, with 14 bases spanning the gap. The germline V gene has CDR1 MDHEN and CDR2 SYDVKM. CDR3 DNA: TGTGCCAGCAGTTCCTTTAGCGGAACTAGCACAGATACGCAGTATTTT. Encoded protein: CASSSFSGTSTDTQYF.

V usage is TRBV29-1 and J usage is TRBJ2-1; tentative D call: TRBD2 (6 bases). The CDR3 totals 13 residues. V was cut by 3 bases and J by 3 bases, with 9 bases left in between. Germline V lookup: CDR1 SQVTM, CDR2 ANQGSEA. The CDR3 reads CSVETSRYNEQFF. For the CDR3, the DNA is TGCAGCGTTGAGACTAGTCGCTACAATGAGCAGTTCTTC.

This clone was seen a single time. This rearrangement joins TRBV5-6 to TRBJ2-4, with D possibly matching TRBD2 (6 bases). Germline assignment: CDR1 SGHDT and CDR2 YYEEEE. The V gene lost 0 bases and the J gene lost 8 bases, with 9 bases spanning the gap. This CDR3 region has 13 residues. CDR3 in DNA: TGTGCCAGCAGCTTGGATAGGGAGGACATTCAGTACTTC. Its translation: CASSLDREDIQYF.

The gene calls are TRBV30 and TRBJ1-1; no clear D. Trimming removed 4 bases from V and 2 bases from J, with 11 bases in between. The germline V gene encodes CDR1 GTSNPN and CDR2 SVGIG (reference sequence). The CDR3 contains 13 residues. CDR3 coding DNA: TGTGCCTGGACAGGCTACGGTAACACTGAAGCTTTCTTT. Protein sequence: CAWTGYGNTEAFF.

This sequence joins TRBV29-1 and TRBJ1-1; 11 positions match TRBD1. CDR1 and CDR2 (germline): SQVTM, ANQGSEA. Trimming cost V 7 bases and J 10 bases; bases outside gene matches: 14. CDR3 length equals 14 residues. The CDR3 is CSGRDRGGPARAFF. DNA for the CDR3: TGCAGCGGAAGGGACAGGGGGGGACCTGCACGAGCTTTCTTT.

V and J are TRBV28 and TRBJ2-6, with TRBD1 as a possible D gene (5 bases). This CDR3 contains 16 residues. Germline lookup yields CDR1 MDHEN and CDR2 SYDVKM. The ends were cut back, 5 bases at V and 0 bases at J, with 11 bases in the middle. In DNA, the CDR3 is TGTGCCAGCAGTGACAGAACCTACTCTGGGGCCAACGTCCTGACTTTC. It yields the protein CASSDRTYSGANVLTF.

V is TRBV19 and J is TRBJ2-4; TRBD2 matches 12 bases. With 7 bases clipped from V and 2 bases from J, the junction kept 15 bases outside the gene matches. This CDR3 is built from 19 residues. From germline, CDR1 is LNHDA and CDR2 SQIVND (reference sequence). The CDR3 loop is CASKRRASGRADSKNIQYF. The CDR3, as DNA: TGTGCCAGTAAACGGCGAGCTAGCGGGAGGGCCGATTCCAAAAACATTCAGTACTTC.

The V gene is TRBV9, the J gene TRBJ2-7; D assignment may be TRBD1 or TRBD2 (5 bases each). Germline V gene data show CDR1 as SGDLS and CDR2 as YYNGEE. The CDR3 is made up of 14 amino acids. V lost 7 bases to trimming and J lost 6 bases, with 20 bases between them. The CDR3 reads CASGGRDGNGEQYF. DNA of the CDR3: TGTGCCAGCGGGGGACGGGATGGGAACGGCGAGCAGTACTTC.

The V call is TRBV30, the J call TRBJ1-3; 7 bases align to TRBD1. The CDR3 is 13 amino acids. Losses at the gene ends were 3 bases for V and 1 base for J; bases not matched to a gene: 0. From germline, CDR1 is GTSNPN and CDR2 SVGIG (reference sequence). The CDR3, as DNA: TGTGCCTGGAGACAGGGGTCTGGAAACACCATATATTTT. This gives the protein CAWRQGSGNTIYF.

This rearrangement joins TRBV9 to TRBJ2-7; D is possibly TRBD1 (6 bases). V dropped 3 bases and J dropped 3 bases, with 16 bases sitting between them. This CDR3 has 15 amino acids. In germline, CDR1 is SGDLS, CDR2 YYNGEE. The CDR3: CASSASTGDNYEQYF. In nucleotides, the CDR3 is TGTGCCAGCAGCGCCTCTACTGGGGACAACTACGAGCAGTACTTC.

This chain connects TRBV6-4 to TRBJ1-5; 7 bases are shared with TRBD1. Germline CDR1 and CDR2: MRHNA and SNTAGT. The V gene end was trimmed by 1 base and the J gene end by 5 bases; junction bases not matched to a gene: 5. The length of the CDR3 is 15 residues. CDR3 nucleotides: TGTGCCAGCAGTGACTTCGGACAGGACCATCAGCCCCAGCATTTT. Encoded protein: CASSDFGQDHQPQHF.

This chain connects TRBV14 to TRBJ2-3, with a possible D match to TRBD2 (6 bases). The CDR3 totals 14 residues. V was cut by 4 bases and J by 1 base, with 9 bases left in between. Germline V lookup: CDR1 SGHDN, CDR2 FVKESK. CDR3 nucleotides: TGTGCCAGCAGCCTAGGCGGGGGCACAGATACGCAGTATTTT. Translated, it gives CASSLGGGTDTQYF. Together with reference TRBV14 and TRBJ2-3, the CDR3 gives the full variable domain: EAGVTQFPSHSVIEKGQTVTLRCDPISGHDNLYWYRRVMGKEIKFLLHFVKESKQDESGMPNNRFLAERTGGTYSTLKVQPAELEDSGVYFCASSLGGGTDTQYFGPGTRLTVL.

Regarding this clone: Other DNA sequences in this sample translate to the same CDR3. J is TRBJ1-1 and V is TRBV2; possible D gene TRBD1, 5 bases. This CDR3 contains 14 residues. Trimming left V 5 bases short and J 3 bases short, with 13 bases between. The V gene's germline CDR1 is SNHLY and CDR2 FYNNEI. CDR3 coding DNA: TGTGCCAGCAGTCCGGGACGGGGGTACACTGAAGCTTTCTTT. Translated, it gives CASSPGRGYTEAFF.

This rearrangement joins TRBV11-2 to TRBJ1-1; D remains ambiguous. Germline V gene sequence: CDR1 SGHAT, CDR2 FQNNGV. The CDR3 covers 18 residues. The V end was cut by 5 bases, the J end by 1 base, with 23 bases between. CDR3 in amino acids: CASSPPPRGGVRNTEAFF. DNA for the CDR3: TGTGCCAGCAGCCCGCCTCCTCGGGGTGGCGTTAGGAACACTGAAGCTTTCTTT.